This T cell receptor (beta chain) was captured in a study of low-dose radiotherapy and immunotherapy resistance in tumors (dated by TCRdb to between 2022 and 2023). Study-wide context: Cohort 1 received 0.5 Gy per fraction every 2 weeks, with a prescribed total PTV dose of 6.5 Gy. For Cohort 2, the dose was 1 Gy per fraction given every two weeks, adding up to 13 Gy in total across 26 weeks. Patients were given nivolumab as a 240 mg flat dose every two weeks and ipilimumab at 1 mg/kg every six weeks, with both drugs delivered intravenously. Cyclophosphamide 200 mg/m2 was administered intravenously every two weeks, one day before each radiation and immunotherapy administration. Aspirin 300 mg was taken orally once daily by patients for four cycles, starting on cycle 1 day 1. Randomization of trial participants into treatment groups was not performed. Eight patients were included in the translational analysis, namely three from the first dose cohort plus the first five from the second dose cohort.

About this clonotype: This receptor's antigen is unknown. No base quality information exists; no much larger clone differs at one position.

For sequencing, an Illumina HiSeq 2500 was employed. Superscript III and a set of TRAV- and TRBV-specific primers were used to synthesize first-strand cDNA, so that both TCRalpha and TCRbeta chains were covered. A roughly 20-cycle PCR with Phusion amplified the TCRs, pairing a constant-region primer with the adapter that was attached to the V primers. Amplification of the isolated mRNA was done with the MessageAmp II aRNA Amplification Kit, which involved a roughly 16-hour in vitro transcription at 37 degrees C. The Dynabeads mRNA DIRECT Purification Kit was used to isolate mRNA for TCR sequencing. Indexed Illumina adapters were added in a second roughly 23-cycle Phusion PCR, and the resulting products were purified with AMPure XP beads. Per the authors' processing: Custom Perl scripts were used to pool TCR sequences that encoded the same protein, to remove out-of-frame sequences, and to calculate the abundance of each clonotype. Any TCR sequence backed by just one read was left out of the analysis. Repertoire metrics included Shannon entropy, Gini index, clonality, richness, and frequency of TCRs shared between repertoires. The public reads were reanalyzed by TCRdb: fastp trimming at Q25, MiXCR alignment, in-frame beta chains only. Each CDR3 protein gets just one entry, which takes the most common genes and DNA from the rows behind it. TCRdb, not the authors, supplied the V and J calls. Present in this sample are 70,000 to 90,000 distinct CDR3 sequences, 15% to 20% of which were seen just once. About 2.5% of the sample belongs to the ten largest clones.

From a lookup of the germline V gene, CDR1 and CDR2 are ENHRY and SYGVKD. Reading from cysteine to phenylalanine, the CDR3 counts 13 amino acids. Only CDR3 DNA is held: 39 bases, read in frame from base 1. V and J are truncated by 6 bases and 12 bases respectively, leaving an intervening sequence of 21 bases. The sample's time point label, decoded: before trial treatment. The donors took part in RACIN, a single-arm, phase I, dose-escalation trial that combined nivolumab, ipilimumab, aspirin, low-dose cyclophosphamide and low-dose radiotherapy. Patients with advanced, TIL-negative solid tumors were considered eligible.

This material consisted of PBMCs, taken before treatment. The chain uses TRBV10-3 and TRBJ2-7; the D gene is perhaps TRBD1, from 6 matching bases. This clonotype was sampled from a male donor with prostate cancer. The CDR3 sequence is CAIRLDRIGPSYF. The nucleotides are TGTGCCATCAGGTTAGACAGGATTGGACCCTCGTACTTC.